The 24 T cell receptor beta chains presented below share a single source sample, sequenced in a study of cytomegalovirus exposure and HLA in healthy donors. This table comes from immunoSEQ multiplex PCR, and its TCRdb copy is limited to in-frame clones, with some not included. The data hold tens of thousands of clones, with around nine tenths observed a single time. Sequenced sample: PBMCs. These receptors were obtained from a young woman in good health and CMV-seronegative.

This chain links TRBV6-5 with TRBJ2-7, with 10 bases fitting TRBD2. The CDR3 extends over 16 amino acids. The junction had 4 bases not matched to a gene; V was cut back by 0 bases and J by 2 bases. Germline loops: CDR1 MNHEY, CDR2 SVGAGI. The CDR3 region is CASSYSTSGPAYEQYF. In DNA form, the CDR3 reads TGTGCCAGCAGTTACTCGACTAGCGGGCCTGCCTACGAGCAGTACTTC.

The chain couples TRBV7-6 to TRBJ1-3; 7 nucleotides match TRBD1. Trimming cost V 4 bases and J 2 bases; bases outside gene matches: 8. CDR1 SGHVS and CDR2 FNYEAQ come from the germline V gene. This CDR3 is built from 16 residues. Written as DNA, the CDR3 is TGTGCCAGCAGCTATCAACCCGACAGGGCTGGAAACACCATATATTTT. Its translation: CASSYQPDRAGNTIYF.

V gene TRBV5-4 combines with J gene TRBJ2-6; possible D gene TRBD1, 6 bases. The CDR3 totals 15 residues. V lost 5 bases to trimming and J lost 2 bases, with 11 bases between them. Germline values: CDR1 SGHNT, CDR2 YYREEE (reference sequence). CDR3: CASSFRGAGANVLTF. The CDR3 DNA is TGTGCCAGCAGTTTCAGGGGAGCTGGGGCCAACGTCCTGACTTTC. Using reference TRBV5-4 and TRBJ2-6 for the parts outside the CDR3, the full variable domain is ETGVTQSPTHLIKTRGQQVTLRCSSQSGHNTVSWYQQALGQGPQFIFQYYREEENGRGNFPPRFSGLQFPNYSSELNVNALELDDSALYLCASSFRGAGANVLTFGAGSRLTVL.

V usage is TRBV28 and J usage is TRBJ1-6; D is uncertain. Trimming stripped 1 base from V and 8 bases from J, with 9 bases between. CDR3 length: 14 residues. The germline V gene encodes CDR1 MDHEN and CDR2 SYDVKM. As DNA, the CDR3 is TGTGCCAGCAGTTTATCATTCGCGGATTCACCCCTCCACTTT. This translates into CASSLSFADSPLHF. The full variable domain, rest sourced from reference TRBV28 and TRBJ1-6, is DVKVTQSSRYLVKRTGEKVFLECVQDMDHENMFWYRQDPGLGLRLIYFSYDVKMKEKGDIPEGYSVSREKKERFSLILESASTNQTSMYLCASSLSFADSPLHFGNGTRLTVT.

The rearrangement uses TRBV27 and TRBJ2-6, with D hard to call. CDR1 is MNHEY and CDR2 is SMNVEV in the germline V gene (reference sequence). The CDR3 length is 15 residues. Trimming took 8 bases from V and 2 from J, leaving 13 bases between them. DNA of the CDR3: TGTGCCAGCTCAGAGCACCGGGCTGGGGCCAACGTCCTGACTTTC. This gives the protein CASSEHRAGANVLTF.

This sequence joins TRBV5-6 and TRBJ2-5, with D possibly TRBD2 on 6 matching bases. CDR3 size: 15 residues. Germline V gene data show CDR1 as SGHDT and CDR2 as YYEEEE. Trimming removed 0 bases from V and 5 bases from J, with 14 bases in between. CDR3 loop: CASSLATSSGETQYF. CDR3 nucleotides: TGTGCCAGCAGCTTGGCCACTAGCTCGGGGGAGACCCAGTACTTC.

The chain joins TRBV2 to TRBJ1-2; TRBD1 matches 8 bases. Germline CDR1 SNHLY, CDR2 FYNNEI. V trimming: 2 bases; J trimming: 5 bases; junction bases outside the gene matches: 10. This CDR3 is built from 16 residues. The CDR3 DNA sequence: TGTGCCAGCAGTGAACGGGGTACAGGGGGGGATTATGGCTACACCTTC. Translation gives CASSERGTGGDYGYTF. Full variable domain (remainder filled in from reference TRBV2 and TRBJ1-2): EPEVTQTPSHQVTQMGQEVILRCVPISNHLYFYWYRQILGQKVEFLVSFYNNEISEKSEIFDDQFSVERPDGSNFTLKIRSTKLEDSAMYFCASSERGTGGDYGYTFGSGTRLTVV.

Concerning this clone: This likely comes from a read error, as the CDR3 has no conserved phenylalanine or tryptophan at its end. No DNA is shown, since the ends of the CDR3 on it are uncertain; the CDR3 is the one TCRdb lists. V usage is TRBV6-1 and J usage is TRBJ2-7; TRBD1 is the table's D call and was not checked against the DNA. Termini included, the CDR3 measures 12 amino acids. Per the germline V gene, CDR1 is MNHNS and CDR2 is SASEGT. The CDR3 region is CASSAEPQGGFL.

V and J are TRBV5-5 and TRBJ2-7; 13 bases align to TRBD2. Germline V gene lookup returns CDR1 SGHKS and CDR2 YYEKEE (reference sequence). Losses at the gene ends were 5 bases for V and 1 base for J; bases not matched to a gene: 6. The CDR3 has 16 amino acids. The CDR3 loop is CASRLRLAGGSYEQYF. The CDR3 coding sequence is TGTGCCAGCAGATTACGACTAGCGGGGGGATCCTACGAGCAGTACTTC.

The V call is TRBV2, the J call TRBJ1-6; D perhaps matches TRBD1 (5 bases). The CDR3 loop spans 14 amino acids. V gave up 8 bases and J gave up 6 bases, with 14 bases separating them. CDR1 and CDR2 from the germline V gene are SNHLY and FYNNEI. The CDR3 loop is CASGAAGSNSPLHF. CDR3 sequence (DNA): TGTGCCAGCGGGGCTGCAGGCTCTAATTCACCCCTCCACTTT.

Written as DNA, the CDR3 is TGTGCCAGCTCACCACCGGGACAGGGGAAATCACCCCTCCACTTT. This sequence encodes CASSPPGQGKSPLHF. V and J are TRBV18 and TRBJ1-6; 10 bases map to TRBD1. V lost 0 bases, J lost 10 bases, and 3 bases stayed unmatched. This CDR3 is built from 15 residues. Germline-derived CDR1 and CDR2 are KGHSH and LQKENI.

The rearrangement links TRBV19 to TRBJ1-5; perhaps TRBD1 as D (5 bases). The CDR3 contains 16 residues. CDR1 LNHDA and CDR2 SQIVND come from the germline V gene (reference sequence). The V and J ends lost 1 base and 2 bases respectively, with 12 bases between them. DNA of the CDR3: TGTGCCAGTAGTATAGCGGGGGGAGGTGGCAATCAGCCCCAGCATTTT. This codes for CASSIAGGGGNQPQHF.

The J gene is TRBJ1-1, the V gene TRBV7-9; a weak D match, TRBD1 (6 bases). Germline values: CDR1 SEHNR, CDR2 FQNEAQ (reference sequence). V lost 9 bases and J 1 base, leaving 9 bases between the germline ends. There are 12 residues in the CDR3. For the CDR3, the DNA is TGTGCCAGTGGACAGAGGAACACTGAAGCTTTCTTT. Translated, it gives CASGQRNTEAFF.

This rearrangement joins TRBV27 to TRBJ1-6, with D tentatively TRBD1 (5 bases). V gave up 7 bases and J gave up 10 bases, with 20 bases separating them. Germline V gives CDR1 MNHEY, CDR2 SMNVEV (reference sequence). This CDR3 has 15 residues. CDR3 residues: CASTRSPPGWSPLHF. The CDR3 DNA reads as TGTGCCAGCACTCGATCCCCCCCAGGGTGGTCACCCCTCCACTTT.

This clone was seen just once. J is TRBJ1-5 and V is TRBV27; weak D call: TRBD1 (6 bases). Germline values: CDR1 MNHEY, CDR2 SMNVEV (reference sequence). With 8 bases removed from V and 4 bases from J, the gap between germline ends came to 18 bases. This CDR3 spans 15 amino acids. The CDR3 reads CASRPVGAGNQPQHF. The CDR3, as DNA: TGTGCCAGCCGGCCCGTGGGGGCCGGGAATCAGCCCCAGCATTTT.

This chain connects TRBV28 to TRBJ2-2; TRBD2 agrees at 7 bases. CDR1 and CDR2 from the germline V gene are MDHEN and SYDVKM. Trimming at V came to 6 bases and at J to 9 bases, leaving 13 bases not matched to a gene. The CDR3 length is 15 residues. CDR3 nucleotide sequence: TGTGCCAGCAGACAACGAGCGGGACCGTCCAGGGAGCTGTTTTTT. It is translated as CASRQRAGPSRELFF.

The rearrangement joins TRBV28 to TRBJ1-1; 7 nucleotides agree with TRBD1. Germline trimming cut 0 bases from V and 3 bases from J; bases unmatched to any gene: 10. There are 17 residues in the CDR3. Germline V CDR1 and CDR2: MDHEN, SYDVKM. CDR3 nucleotide sequence: TGTGCCAGCAGTTTATGGTCGTCAGGGGGTGGGTACACTGAAGCTTTCTTT. It specifies CASSLWSSGGGYTEAFF.

The V and J genes are TRBV6-5 and TRBJ2-7; TRBD2 matches at 11 bases. Trimming at V came to 6 bases and at J to 2 bases, leaving 6 bases not matched to a gene. This CDR3 contains 15 residues. In germline, CDR1 is MNHEY, CDR2 SVGAGI. The CDR3 here is CASRKGLAGPYEQYF. The DNA of the CDR3 is TGTGCCAGCAGAAAAGGACTAGCGGGCCCCTACGAGCAGTACTTC.

CDR3 sequence reads: CASSSTGIQETQYF. CDR3 nucleotide sequence: TGCGCCAGCAGCTCCACCGGGATCCAAGAGACCCAGTACTTC. This chain connects TRBV5-1 to TRBJ2-5, with D tentatively TRBD2 (5 bases). With 3 bases removed from V and 1 base from J, the gap between germline ends came to 10 bases. CDR1 is SGHRS, CDR2 YFSETQ, per germline. CDR3 length: 14 residues.

The genes are TRBV29-1 and TRBJ2-3; D call uncertain. V was pared by 8 bases and J by 5 bases, with 5 bases between. CDR1 is SQVTM, CDR2 ANQGSEA, per germline. This CDR3 contains 9 residues. DNA for the CDR3: TGCAGCTTCATAGATACGCAGTATTTT. Translating gives CSFIDTQYF.

The table lists this clone with a few counts. J is TRBJ2-7 and V is TRBV5-1; 9 bases are shared with TRBD2. CDR1 is SGHRS, CDR2 YFSETQ, per germline. The J segment lost 2 bases and the V segment lost 2 bases, leaving 5 bases of the junction unmatched. The CDR3 is made up of 15 amino acids. CDR3 DNA sequence: TGCGCCAGCAGCTTTGCGGGAGGGTTAACCTACGAGCAGTACTTC. Protein sequence: CASSFAGGLTYEQYF.

As for this clone: This CDR3 is also generated by other DNA sequences in the sample. The chain uses TRBV5-1 and TRBJ2-3; D not resolved. The CDR3 consists of 14 residues. V lost 0 bases, J lost 0 bases, and 5 bases lay in between. Germline V gives CDR1 SGHRS, CDR2 YFSETQ. The CDR3 DNA follows: TGCGCCAGCAGCTTGGACTCGAGCACAGATACGCAGTATTTT. Its protein is CASSLDSSTDTQYF.

The chain employs TRBV10-3 and TRBJ1-2, with D tentatively TRBD1 (5 bases). This CDR3 comprises 15 residues. V lost 7 bases and J lost 3, with 18 bases in between. The germline V gene has CDR1 ENHRY and CDR2 SYGVKD. CDR3 residues: CAIKDPGEGDYGYTF. CDR3 DNA sequence: TGTGCCATCAAGGACCCGGGGGAGGGTGACTATGGCTACACCTTC.

V and J are TRBV5-8 and TRBJ2-5; D is undetermined. Germline V gene data show CDR1 as SGHTS and CDR2 as YDEGEE. CDR3 length: 13 amino acids. V lost 0 bases to trimming and J lost 6 bases, with 9 bases between them. The CDR3 loop reads CASSLDRVQTQYF. The CDR3, as DNA: TGTGCCAGCAGCTTGGATCGGGTGCAGACCCAGTACTTC.